This is a list of T cell receptor beta chains from one sample in a study of CD8+ T cells in alopecia areata. Only in-frame clones appear in the TCRdb table, and some are missing; sequencing was by immunoSEQ multiplex PCR. In the table there are roughly 60,000 clones, roughly two fifths of which are singletons. The sequencing sample was made of NKG2D-low CD8+ T cells sorted from blood. These receptors came from a human donor with alopecia areata. Both conserved end residues are trimmed from each CDR3.

V gene	J gene	CDR3 protein
TRBV4-1	TRBJ2-5	ASSSLGGETQY
TRBV7-9	TRBJ2-7	ASGGLEQY
TRBV27	TRBJ2-7	ASGQGPAYEQY
TRBV5-1	TRBJ2-7	ASSLGSGIYEQY
TRBV4-3	TRBJ2-1	ASSQTMPGQGGNEQF
TRBV27	TRBJ1-1	ASSLSASTEAF
TRBV9	TRBJ2-3	ASSLSGSGSGTDTQY
TRBV7-2	TRBJ1-1	ASSRTRFSNTEAF
TRBV7-2	TRBJ2-3	ASSLAGGQTDTQY
TRBV4-3	TRBJ2-7	ASSQEPSGGGYEQY
TRBV6-5	TRBJ2-1	ASSPRDRYNEQF
TRBV9	TRBJ2-1	ASSGSSAGNEQF
TRBV6-5	TRBJ2-2	ASSSSGTGELF
TRBV4-2	TRBJ2-3	ASSHETGGTTDTQY
TRBV7-3	TRBJ2-3	ASSPTPADTQY
TRBV19	TRBJ1-5	ASSIGDQPQH
TRBV29-1	TRBJ2-7	SVEGRNEQY
TRBV27	TRBJ1-1	ASRFGQNTEAF
TRBV23-1	TRBJ1-6	ASSQCPGYNSPLH
TRBV5-6	TRBJ1-1	ASSFGREAF
TRBV6-5	TRBJ2-5	ASSSLGGGETQY
TRBV13	TRBJ2-3	ASSPDGAGGSTDTQY
TRBV7-9	TRBJ2-7	ASSSDGHYEQY
TRBV30	TRBJ2-5	ALGGDRETQY
TRBV5-4	TRBJ2-7	ASTGTASYEQY
TRBV29-1	TRBJ2-2	SATGGLNTGELF
TRBV7-3	TRBJ2-3	ASSLVLGGTTDTQY
TRBV5-6	TRBJ1-1	ASLDGGLNTEAF
TRBV6-5	TRBJ2-2	ASSSMNTGELF
TRBV27	TRBJ2-1	ASSHQSSYNEQF
TRBV28	TRBJ2-3	ASSLGPGPTSTDTQY
TRBV5-1	TRBJ2-7	ASSPGDRTVSYEQY
TRBV5-1	TRBJ2-5	ASSPEGGTTPRIEY
TRBV30	TRBJ2-7	ACHPDRGVHYEQY
TRBV5-1	TRBJ2-1	ASSWVGQLSHYNEQF
TRBV11-2	TRBJ2-1	ASSPRPGGAYNEQF
TRBV27	TRBJ2-7	ASGRAQINEQY
TRBV7-9	TRBJ2-3	ASSGGRTPTDTQY
TRBV30	TRBJ1-1	ACPMNTEAF
TRBV30	TRBJ2-1	ALDGIAGGHEQF
TRBV29-1	TRBJ2-1	SAVGWADEQF
TRBV4-2	TRBJ1-4	ASSQGVRDKEKLF
TRBV30	TRBJ2-7	AWSHRTEYEQY